The rows below give T cell receptor beta chains drawn from one sample of a study of a mutant IDH1 vaccine in newly diagnosed glioma. TCRdb's copy holds only in-frame clones and misses some; the assay was immunoSEQ multiplex PCR. The table lists about 92,000 clones, about 80% of them singletons. Sequences were derived from PBMCs, sampled from a glioma patient treated with radiotherapy, temozolomide or both. These receptors originate from a man in his forties or fifties with glioma. CDR3s include the opening cysteine and the closing phenylalanine or tryptophan. The order of the fields is V gene, clone size, J gene, D gene, CDR3 protein, CDR3 DNA. A D gene is named only where the DNA matches it firmly. The size entry is marked missing in some rows and otherwise reads once, few, many or a size class.

TRBV7-9	.	TRBJ2-5	.	CASSFPTAVQETQYF	TGTGCCAGCAGCTTCCCGACAGCTGTTCAAGAGACCCAGTACTTC
TRBV9	few	TRBJ1-1	.	CASSVIGRGRAEAFF	TGTGCCAGCAGCGTGATCGGACGGGGAAGGGCTGAAGCTTTCTTT
TRBV30	.	TRBJ1-1	TRBD1	CAWSPGTENTEAFF	TGTGCCTGGAGTCCCGGGACAGAGAACACTGAAGCTTTCTTT
TRBV6-1	.	TRBJ2-2	.	CASSDPRARSGTGELFF	TGTGCCAGCAGTGATCCTAGGGCCCGAAGTGGCACCGGGGAGCTGTTTTTT
TRBV7-9	.	TRBJ2-5	.	CASSLVQGETQYF	TGTGCCAGCAGCTTAGTACAGGGAGAGACCCAGTACTTC
TRBV15	once	TRBJ1-3	.	CATSTGVGTGGNTIYF	TGTGCCACCAGCACTGGGGTCGGGACGGGAGGAAACACCATATATTTT
TRBV10-2	once	TRBJ2-5	.	CASSELVAQETQYF	TGCGCCAGCAGTGAGCTGGTAGCCCAAGAGACCCAGTACTTC
TRBV28	.	TRBJ2-7	.	CASSPGHLGNEQYF	TGTGCCAGCAGTCCGGGACACCTTGGGAACGAGCAGTACTTC
TRBV9	.	TRBJ2-7	TRBD1	CASSPEGQAHEQYF	TGTGCCAGCAGCCCCGAGGGACAGGCCCACGAGCAGTACTTC
TRBV11-2	few	TRBJ1-2	TRBD1	CASSLTGSYGYTF	TGTGCCAGCAGCTTGACAGGGAGCTATGGCTACACCTTC
TRBV7-2	.	TRBJ2-2	.	CASSAQGWGTGELFF	TGTGCCAGCAGCGCACAGGGCTGGGGCACCGGGGAGCTGTTTTTT
TRBV27	.	TRBJ2-3	TRBD1	CASSPIQGLGTDTQYF	TGTGCCAGCAGTCCGATACAGGGGTTAGGAACAGATACGCAGTATTTT
TRBV4-3	.	TRBJ1-1	.	CASSQEEEGTLAFF	TGCGCCAGCAGCCAAGAAGAAGAAGGGACTCTGGCTTTCTTT
TRBV5-1	once	TRBJ2-3	TRBD2	CASSLVLAGDTQYF	TGCGCCAGCAGCTTGGTCCTAGCGGGAGATACGCAGTATTTT
TRBV27	.	TRBJ2-7	.	CASSLSGRGGNEQYF	TGTGCCAGCAGTTTATCGGGCAGGGGAGGGAACGAGCAGTACTTC
TRBV5-1	.	TRBJ2-3	.	CASSLGADTQYF	TGCGCCAGCAGCTTGGGAGCCGATACGCAGTATTTT
TRBV6-6	.	TRBJ2-7	.	CASSSTAYEQYF	TGTGCCAGCAGTTCTACAGCATACGAGCAGTACTTC
TRBV7-8	.	TRBJ1-5	.	CASSPPGANSNQPQHF	TGTGCCAGCAGCCCGCCGGGAGCAAATAGCAATCAGCCCCAGCATTTT
TRBV7-8	.	TRBJ1-5	TRBD1	CASSLGQGLGQPQHF	TGTGCCAGCAGCTTAGGACAGGGTCTAGGACAGCCCCAGCATTTT
TRBV4-1	.	TRBJ2-3	TRBD2	CASSQKTVAGGRTDTQYF	TGCGCCAGCAGCCAAAAGACGGTAGCGGGAGGACGCACAGATACGCAGTATTTT
TRBV5-6	.	TRBJ2-7	.	CASSLQTSTEQYF	TGTGCCAGCAGCTTGCAAACTAGCACCGAGCAGTACTTC
TRBV28	.	TRBJ1-5	TRBD1	CASSFLQGGNQPQHF	TGTGCCAGCAGTTTCCTACAGGGGGGCAATCAGCCCCAGCATTTT
TRBV4-2	.	TRBJ2-2	.	CASSQAPVNTGELFF	TGTGCCAGCAGCCAAGCCCCCGTAAACACCGGGGAGCTGTTTTTT
TRBV9	.	TRBJ1-1	.	CASSVTPTEAFF	TGTGCCAGCAGCGTTACCCCCACTGAAGCTTTCTTT
TRBV29-1	.	TRBJ2-7	.	CSVHAPKGNTYEQYF	TGCAGCGTGCACGCTCCTAAGGGGAATACCTACGAGCAGTACTTC
TRBV5-1	.	TRBJ2-1	TRBD1	CASSLQDRVLNEQFF	TGCGCCAGCAGCTTACAGGACAGGGTATTGAATGAGCAGTTCTTC
TRBV6-1	.	TRBJ2-4	.	CASSEEGWGAKNIQYF	TGTGCCAGCAGTGAAGAGGGTTGGGGGGCCAAAAACATTCAGTACTTC
TRBV4-3	.	TRBJ1-5	TRBD1	CASSQDQGEKDYSNQPQHF	TGCGCCAGCAGCCAAGATCAGGGGGAGAAGGACTATAGCAATCAGCCCCAGCATTTT
TRBV10-3	few	TRBJ1-1	.	CAIIQDSNTEAFF	TGTGCCATCATCCAGGACAGCAACACTGAAGCTTTCTTT
TRBV5-1	.	TRBJ1-2	TRBD1	CASSPAGQGAYGYTF	TGCGCCAGCAGCCCCGCGGGACAGGGGGCCTATGGCTACACCTTC
TRBV5-1	.	TRBJ2-1	TRBD2	CASTTSGANEQFF	TGCGCCAGCACGACTAGCGGGGCAAATGAGCAGTTCTTC
TRBV9	.	TRBJ2-1	TRBD2	CASSFAPGTSGPPAPQFF	TGTGCCAGCAGCTTCGCTCCCGGGACTAGCGGGCCCCCGGCCCCCCAGTTCTTC
TRBV7-2	.	TRBJ2-7	TRBD2	CASRRPGGANEQYF	TGTGCCAGCAGACGACCCGGGGGGGCCAACGAGCAGTACTTC
TRBV4-3	few	TRBJ1-2	TRBD1	CASSHRGGGVLKGYGYTF	TGCGCCAGCAGCCACAGGGGGGGAGGGGTCCTAAAAGGGTATGGCTACACCTTC
TRBV4-3	few	TRBJ2-2	.	CASSQVRGLGTGELFF	TGCGCCAGCAGCCAAGTTCGAGGGTTGGGCACCGGGGAGCTGTTTTTT